A single sample is the source of the 30 T cell receptor beta chains below, sequenced in a study of blood T cell repertoires in COVID-19. Clones were sequenced by immunoSEQ multiplex PCR, and TCRdb holds only the in-frame ones, with some missing. The sample shows around 250,000 clones, 65% to 85% of them seen only once. The sample was peripheral blood. These receptors were obtained from a man older than 75 with acute or convalescent COVID-19.

This clone occurred once. The J gene is TRBJ1-4, the V gene TRBV5-6, with 10 bases matching TRBD1. CDR3 length: 15 amino acids. The V and J ends lost 4 bases and 6 bases, in that order; junction bases with no gene match: 6. The germline gives CDR1 SGHDT, CDR2 YYEEEE. The DNA of the CDR3 is TGTGCCAGCAGCGACGGACAGGGGGAATATGAAAAACTGTTTTTT. Its protein product is CASSDGQGEYEKLFF.

This clone occurred once. This same CDR3 is encoded by further DNA sequences in the sample. This sequence joins TRBV5-1 and TRBJ2-5; 8 bases agree with TRBD1. J was trimmed by 1 base and V by 2 bases; bases with no gene match: 1. Germline V gene sequence: CDR1 SGHRS, CDR2 YFSETQ. This CDR3 spans 14 amino acids. For the CDR3, the DNA is TGCGCCAGCAGCTTTGGGACAGGCCAAGAGACCCAGTACTTC. Translated: CASSFGTGQETQYF.

Here the CDR3 reads CSAGPQETQYF. The CDR3 coding sequence is TGCAGTGCCGGTCCCCAAGAGACCCAGTACTTC. V and J are TRBV20-1 and TRBJ2-5; D is unresolved. From germline, CDR1 is DFQATT and CDR2 SNEGSKA (reference sequence). The length of the CDR3 is 11 residues. Between the trimmed V and J ends, which lost 6 bases and 1 base, there was a span of 6 bases.

The chain is built from TRBV6-4 and TRBJ2-7; D possibly corresponds to TRBD1 (6 bases). Deletions cut 6 bases from V and 4 bases from J, with 16 bases between. The CDR3 sequence is 14 residues long. CDR1 and CDR2 from the germline V gene are MRHNA and SNTAGT. CDR3 DNA sequence: TGTGCCAGCAGACCCCCCGGACAGTCTTACGAGCAGTACTTC. Protein product: CASRPPGQSYEQYF.

The V gene is TRBV7-6, the J gene TRBJ2-5; D might be TRBD1 (6 bases). Germline V gene data show CDR1 as SGHVS and CDR2 as FNYEAQ. The CDR3 has 14 amino acids. The ends were cut back, 0 bases at V and 5 bases at J, with 10 bases in the middle. The CDR3 bases are TGTGCCAGCAGCTTAGCGTACAGGGTGGAGACCCAGTACTTC. Amino acids: CASSLAYRVETQYF.

The V call is TRBV19, the J call TRBJ2-3; 13 bases match TRBD2. This CDR3 contains 16 residues. The ends lost 7 bases at V and 3 bases at J; junction bases unmatched: 7. Germline V CDR1 and CDR2: LNHDA, SQIVND (reference sequence). CDR3 bases: TGTGCCAGTACCATACTAGCGGGGGGGCCGACAGATACGCAGTATTTT. Protein sequence: CASTILAGGPTDTQYF.

The chain carries TRBV10-2 and TRBJ2-3, with 10 nucleotides matching TRBD1. Germline CDR1 WSHSY, CDR2 SAAADI. The CDR3 runs 17 residues. The ends lost 2 bases at V and 2 bases at J; junction bases unmatched: 7. CDR3 nucleotide sequence: TGCGCCAGCAGTGAGCGGGGACAGGGGAGGGACACAGATACGCAGTATTTT. It encodes CASSERGQGRDTDTQYF.

The V call is TRBV29-1, the J call TRBJ1-5, with a possible D match to TRBD1 (6 bases). V gave up 1 base and J gave up 7 bases, with 17 bases separating them. This CDR3 is 15 amino acids long. Germline V gene data show CDR1 as SQVTM and CDR2 as ANQGSEA. The CDR3 reads CSVEVGGAGAQPQHF. Written as DNA, the CDR3 is TGCAGCGTTGAAGTGGGGGGGGCAGGGGCACAGCCCCAGCATTTT.

The V gene is TRBV11-3, the J gene TRBJ2-5, with 8 bases that match TRBD1. CDR3 length: 15 amino acids. V shed 3 bases and J 3 bases; nucleotides not matched to a gene: 6. The germline CDR1 and CDR2 sequences are SGHNT and YENEEA. Here the CDR3 reads CASSFSTGEEETQYF. CDR3 in DNA: TGTGCCAGCAGCTTTTCGACAGGGGAGGAAGAGACCCAGTACTTC. The full variable domain, rest sourced from reference TRBV11-3 and TRBJ2-5, is EAGVVQSPRYKIIEKKQPVAFWCNPISGHNTLYWYLQNLGQGPELLIRYENEEAVDDSQLPKDRFSAERLKGVDSTLKIQPAELGDSAVYLCASSFSTGEEETQYFGPGTRLLVL.

The CDR3 protein is CASSPGGFSLSSGGAFF. The CDR3 DNA sequence: TGTGCCAGCAGCCCCGGAGGGTTTAGCCTCAGCTCGGGAGGAGCTTTCTTT. This chain joins TRBV3-1 (or the pseudogene TRBV3-2) and TRBJ1-1; the D is unclear. Trimming cost V 4 bases and J 10 bases, with 28 bases left between them. Germline V gives CDR1 LGHDT, CDR2 YNNKEL (reference sequence). This CDR3 spans 17 amino acids.

This clone was seen a handful of times. CDR3 loop: CASSQGQGNNQPQHF. The CDR3 DNA sequence: TGTGCCAGCTCACAGGGACAGGGGAACAATCAGCCCCAGCATTTT. This rearrangement joins TRBV18 to TRBJ1-5; TRBD1 aligns across 10 bases. CDR3 length: 15 residues. The J segment lost 3 bases and the V segment lost 4 bases, leaving 3 bases of the junction unmatched. The germline V gene has CDR1 KGHSH and CDR2 LQKENI.

This clone was recorded once. The chain links TRBV19 to TRBJ2-1, with TRBD1 identical over 10 bases. V lost 10 bases, J lost 6 bases, and 9 bases stayed unmatched. This CDR3 is 14 amino acids long. The germline V gene has CDR1 LNHDA and CDR2 SQIVND (reference sequence). CDR3 DNA sequence: TGTGCCACCGAGGACAGGGGGGGTCGCAATGAGCAGTTCTTC. Encoded protein: CATEDRGGRNEQFF. Full variable domain (rest looked up from reference TRBV19 and TRBJ2-1): DGGITQSPKYLFRKEGQNVTLSCEQNLNHDAMYWYRQDPGQGLRLIYYSQIVNDFQKGDIAEGYSVSREKKESFPLTVTSAQKNPTAFYLCATEDRGGRNEQFFGPGTRLTVL.

This clone was seen a handful of times. The chain uses TRBV27 and TRBJ1-1; D is possibly TRBD1 (6 bases). Germline CDR1 reads MNHEY; CDR2 reads SMNVEV (reference sequence). The CDR3 length is 15 residues. Trimming stripped 6 bases from V and 0 bases from J, with 14 bases between. This CDR3 is CASSFLQGLNTEAFF. The CDR3 DNA sequence: TGTGCCAGCAGCTTCCTACAGGGTCTGAACACTGAAGCTTTCTTT.

The rearrangement joins TRBV3-1 (or the pseudogene TRBV3-2) to TRBJ1-2; D unresolved. CDR3 length: 15 amino acids. Trimming took 0 bases from V and 0 from J, leaving 8 bases between them. The V gene's germline CDR1 is LGHDT and CDR2 YNNKEL (reference sequence). The CDR3 reads CASSQDPGANYGYTF. Written as DNA, the CDR3 is TGTGCCAGCAGCCAAGATCCCGGGGCTAACTATGGCTACACCTTC.

The V gene is TRBV4-1, the J gene TRBJ1-2; 7 bases are shared with TRBD1. The CDR3 extends over 16 amino acids. Germline V lookup: CDR1 MGHRA, CDR2 YSYEKL. With 0 bases clipped from V and 4 bases from J, the junction kept 8 bases outside the gene matches. CDR3 residues: CASSQDRQGNTYGYTF. The CDR3 DNA is TGCGCCAGCAGCCAAGATCGACAGGGTAACACCTATGGCTACACCTTC.

V gene TRBV3-1 (or the pseudogene TRBV3-2) combines with J gene TRBJ2-5; TRBD2 aligns across 10 bases. The CDR3 extends over 15 amino acids. V was clipped by 4 bases and J by 5 bases; unmatched bases: 7. CDR1 LGHDT and CDR2 YNNKEL come from the germline V gene (reference sequence). The CDR3 reads CASSPSGGQGETQYF. DNA for the CDR3: TGTGCCAGCAGCCCTAGCGGGGGCCAGGGGGAGACCCAGTACTTC.

V and J are TRBV28 and TRBJ2-7; D is ambiguous. Trimming shortened V by 6 bases and J by 3 bases, and 12 bases separated the two germline ends. This CDR3 region has 13 residues. Germline V CDR1 and CDR2: MDHEN, SYDVKM. Written as DNA, the CDR3 is TGTGCCAGCAGATCCTCGGTTGACTACGAGCAGTACTTC. Protein sequence: CASRSSVDYEQYF. The variable domain in full, with the rest retrieved from reference TRBV28 and TRBJ2-7, is DVKVTQSSRYLVKRTGEKVFLECVQDMDHENMFWYRQDPGLGLRLIYFSYDVKMKEKGDIPEGYSVSREKKERFSLILESASTNQTSMYLCASRSSVDYEQYFGPGTRLTVT.

V is TRBV9 and J is TRBJ2-7; 7 nucleotides match TRBD1. V lost 3 bases to trimming and J lost 3 bases; unmatched junction nucleotides: 9. This CDR3 spans 15 amino acids. CDR1 and CDR2 from the germline V gene are SGDLS and YYNGEE. CDR3 sequence reads: CASSATGVFGYEQYF. CDR3 sequence (DNA): TGTGCCAGCAGCGCTACAGGGGTTTTTGGCTACGAGCAGTACTTC. The variable domain in full, completed from reference TRBV9 and TRBJ2-7, reads DSGVTQTPKHLITATGQRVTLRCSPRSGDLSVYWYQQSLDQGLQFLIQYYNGEERAKGNILERFSAQQFPDLHSELNLSSLELGDSALYFCASSATGVFGYEQYFGPGTRLTVT.

This clone was detected once. The chain links TRBV6-5 to TRBJ1-3; no reliable D call. The length of the CDR3 is 15 residues. CDR1 is MNHEY, CDR2 SVGAGI, per germline. V was pared by 6 bases and J by 0 bases, with 12 bases between. The CDR3, as DNA: TGTGCCAGCAGCAAAAGTCACTTCTCTGGAAACACCATATATTTT. It encodes CASSKSHFSGNTIYF.

The chain couples TRBV5-1 to TRBJ2-3; the match to TRBD2 covers 7 bases. Germline V gene sequence: CDR1 SGHRS, CDR2 YFSETQ. V dropped 6 bases and J dropped 3; count of bases not matched to a gene: 10. CDR3 length equals 15 residues. CDR3 nucleotide sequence: TGCGCCAGCAAATTCTTAGCGGGTTCGACAGATACGCAGTATTTT. Protein sequence: CASKFLAGSTDTQYF.

This rearrangement joins TRBV25-1 to TRBJ1-2; 9 bases line up with TRBD1. V lost 2 bases to trimming and J lost 7 bases; unmatched junction nucleotides: 5. The CDR3 is made up of 14 amino acids. The germline V gene has CDR1 MGHDK and CDR2 SYGVNS. The CDR3 protein is CASSEGRTGVGYTF. Written as DNA, the CDR3 is TGTGCCAGCAGTGAAGGAAGGACAGGGGTTGGCTACACCTTC.

This clone was found once. The J gene is TRBJ2-2, the V gene TRBV18; a possible D gene is TRBD2 (6 bases). The CDR3 runs to 17 residues. Germline-derived CDR1 and CDR2 are KGHSH and LQKENI. V was trimmed by 3 bases and J by 4 bases, leaving 18 bases between them. Written as DNA, the CDR3 is TGTGCCAGCTCACCCTGGGGACTCTTGGGTTCCACCGGGGAGCTGTTTTTT. Translation: CASSPWGLLGSTGELFF.

The rearrangement joins TRBV7-2 to TRBJ1-2, with D tentatively TRBD1 (6 bases). V was shortened by 1 base and J by 4 bases, with 13 bases between the two germline ends. Germline values: CDR1 SGHTA, CDR2 FQGNSA. This CDR3 has 15 residues. CDR3: CASSLGDTIIYGYTF. The CDR3 bases are TGTGCCAGCAGCTTAGGGGACACGATCATCTATGGCTACACCTTC.

The rearrangement links TRBV3-1 (or the pseudogene TRBV3-2) to TRBJ2-5; 7 bases fit TRBD2. The CDR3 has 13 amino acids. Looked up from germline, CDR1 is LGHDT and CDR2 is YNNKEL (reference sequence). Trimming removed 2 bases from V and 7 bases from J; junction bases left unmatched: 4. CDR3 coding DNA: TGTGCCAGCAGCCAAACTAGGGAGGGGACCCAGTACTTC. Amino acid sequence: CASSQTREGTQYF.

This chain connects TRBV5-6 to TRBJ1-2; 9 bases are shared with TRBD1. The V gene end was trimmed by 8 bases and the J gene end by 4 bases; junction bases not matched to a gene: 9. The CDR3 runs to 14 residues. In germline, CDR1 is SGHDT, CDR2 YYEEEE. The DNA for the CDR3 is TGTGCCAGTACTACGGGACAGGGTACCTATGGCTACACCTTC. It yields the protein CASTTGQGTYGYTF.

The chain joins TRBV5-1 to TRBJ1-2; possible D gene TRBD1, 6 bases. V gave up 0 bases and J gave up 2 bases, with 8 bases separating them. CDR3 length equals 14 residues. In germline, CDR1 is SGHRS, CDR2 YFSETQ. The CDR3 DNA follows: TGCGCCAGCAGCTTGGGGACAGAAAACTATGGCTACACCTTC. Translated: CASSLGTENYGYTF.

The rearrangement joins TRBV6-5 to TRBJ1-1; 7 bases match TRBD1. CDR3 length: 15 amino acids. Per the germline V gene, CDR1 is MNHEY and CDR2 is SVGAGI. Trimming cost V 2 bases and J 3 bases; bases outside gene matches: 6. CDR3 residues: CASSYVTGVDTEAFF. CDR3 nucleotide sequence: TGTGCCAGCAGTTACGTTACAGGGGTGGACACTGAAGCTTTCTTT.

This chain connects TRBV9 to TRBJ2-3; weak D call: TRBD2 (5 bases). Trimming left V 4 bases short and J 5 bases short, with 20 bases between. Germline V CDR1 and CDR2: SGDLS, YYNGEE. The CDR3 extends over 16 amino acids. The CDR3 DNA follows: TGTGCCAGCAGCCCACTCGGGGATCCCCGGGGAGATACGCAGTATTTT. Protein: CASSPLGDPRGDTQYF.

V gene TRBV6-5 combines with J gene TRBJ1-2; 10 bases are a match to TRBD1. This CDR3 region has 14 residues. The V gene's germline CDR1 is MNHEY and CDR2 SVGAGI. The trim removed 5 bases at V and 7 bases at J, leaving 7 bases unmatched. The CDR3 here is CASSRDRGGGGYTF. The DNA of the CDR3 is TGTGCCAGCAGTCGGGACAGGGGAGGGGGTGGCTACACCTTC.

The chain couples TRBV18 to TRBJ2-1, with D possibly TRBD2 on 6 matching bases. The CDR3 is 14 residues long. Germline V gives CDR1 KGHSH, CDR2 LQKENI. V lost 2 bases and J 12 bases, leaving 17 bases between the germline ends. CDR3 sequence reads: CASSPSSRLGGQFF. The CDR3 coding sequence is TGTGCCAGCTCACCATCATCGAGGTTGGGGGGGCAGTTCTTC.